What follows is one TCR beta chain and its context. Its antigen is currently unknown. This sample was included in a study of fetal regulatory T cell absence and autoimmunity. Study-level background: Without clinical diabetes, IPEX patients showed exocrine pancreas autoimmunity. Findings and limits, study-wide: Pancreas and cord blood did not differ much in TRB family usage.

V shed 1 base and J shed 3 bases, with 5 bases lying between them. The CDR3 consists of 13 residues. Germline V gene sequence: CDR1 SGHAT, CDR2 FQNNGV. Libraries were prepared by immunoSEQ multiplex PCR; TCRdb keeps only in-frame clonotypes and omits some of them. The sample contains 95,000 to 100,000 clones, roughly 70% of which appear only once. Sequenced material: pancreas tissue. This clonotype originated in a male donor with IPEX syndrome. The genes are TRBV11-2 and TRBJ2-3; D gene uncertain. CDR3 sequence reads: CASSLVFTDTQYF. DNA for the CDR3: TGTGCCAGCAGCTTAGTCTTTACAGATACGCAGTATTTT.